The rows below give T cell receptor beta chains drawn from one sample of a study of human T cells and chemical hapten exposure. TCRdb re-derived calls from the RACE reads in MiXCR, one entry per CDR3 protein. This sample yields more than 70,000 distinct CDR3 sequences, of which 8.5% to 9% are seen a single time; approximately 2.9% belongs to the top ten. Specimen: whole blood. Receptor source: a female donor in good health. Some clones in this sample may be carry-over from other donors' samples. The CDR3 runs from the conserved cysteine through the conserved F or W. D genes are given only for firm matches. Part of the rows lack a size; the others show once, few, many or a class for expanded clones.

many	TRBV11-2	.	17	TRBJ2-4	TGTGCCAGCAGCTACCCCCGCGGGGCTAACGCCAAAAACATTCAGTACTTC	CASSYPRGANAKNIQYF
many	TRBV9	TRBD1	14	TRBJ2-7	TGTGCCAGCAGCTTACAGGGGGTCTCCTACGAGCAGTACTTC	CASSLQGVSYEQYF
many	TRBV5-4	.	13	TRBJ2-3	TGTGCCAGCAGCAGGACGGTCACAGATACGCAGTATTTT	CASSRTVTDTQYF
.	TRBV6-2/TRBV6-3	.	11	TRBJ1-1	TGTGCCACGGGCAGGATCACTGAAGCTTTCTTT	CATGRITEAFF
many	TRBV20-1	.	13	TRBJ1-1	TGCAGTGCTAGGGGTGGCAACCCGGCGGTGGCTTTCTTT	CSARGGNPAVAFF
few	TRBV2	TRBD1	15	TRBJ2-1	TGTGCCAGCAGTGAGATTGGGACAGGGGCCAATGAGCAGTTCTTC	CASSEIGTGANEQFF
.	TRBV13	TRBD1	15	TRBJ1-2	TGTGCCAGCAGCTTAGTGGGACAGGTCGCCTATGGCTACACCTTC	CASSLVGQVAYGYTF
few	TRBV14	.	12	TRBJ2-4	TGTGCCAGCAGCCAAGCCAAAAACATTCAGTACTTC	CASSQAKNIQYF
once	TRBV27	.	13	TRBJ1-1	TGTGCCAGCAGTGTACAGAAGAACACTGAAGCTTTCTTT	CASSVQKNTEAFF
.	TRBV5-1	.	16	TRBJ2-1	TGCGCCAGCAGCTTGGGGCAAGTGGGCAACTACAATGAGCAGTTCTTC	CASSLGQVGNYNEQFF
few	TRBV30	.	13	TRBJ1-1	TGTGCCTGGAGTGTACGGTTGAACACTGAAGCTTTCTTT	CAWSVRLNTEAFF
many	TRBV29-1	.	15	TRBJ2-3	TGCAGCGTTGTGTGGGTTGGGGACGCGACAGATACGCAGTATTTT	CSVVWVGDATDTQYF
.	TRBV29-1	.	13	TRBJ2-3	TGCAGCGTTGTACGCGGGAGCACAGATACGCAGTATTTT	CSVVRGSTDTQYF
few	TRBV12-3/TRBV12-4	.	11	TRBJ2-1	TGTGCCAGCACCAAGGACAATGAGCAGTTCTTC	CASTKDNEQFF
few	TRBV18	.	14	TRBJ2-7	TGTGCCAGCTCATCAGCGGCGGGGGCGAGAGAGCAGTACTTC	CASSSAAGAREQYF
once	TRBV4-1	.	18	TRBJ1-2	TGCGCCAGCAGCCAAGTTAGGTCTGGGACACCATACAGTCGCGGCTACACCTTC	CASSQVRSGTPYSRGYTF
many	TRBV20-1	TRBD1	12	TRBJ2-3	TGCAGTGCTAGCAGGGGGCCAGATACGCAGTATTTT	CSASRGPDTQYF
.	TRBV29-1	.	15	TRBJ2-1	TGCAGCGTTGGACAGGGGATGGGGACTAGTGGCGAGCAGTTCTTC	CSVGQGMGTSGEQFF
.	TRBV2	.	16	TRBJ1-5	TGTGCCAGCAGTGAAATAGGAGTATATAGCAATCAGCCCCAGCATTTT	CASSEIGVYSNQPQHF
few	TRBV27	TRBD2	17	TRBJ2-3	TGTGCCAGCAGTCCAGAGAAGAGGGAGCGGGGGACAGATACGCAGTATTTT	CASSPEKRERGTDTQYF
many	TRBV27	.	14	TRBJ1-6	TGTGCCAGCAGTTTATCGAGGGACAATTCACCCCTCCACTTT	CASSLSRDNSPLHF
.	TRBV3-1	TRBD2	16	TRBJ2-3	TGTGCCAGCAGCCGAGGACTAGCGGGATCCGTAGATACGCAGTATTTT	CASSRGLAGSVDTQYF
.	TRBV6-1	.	15	TRBJ2-5	TGTGCCAGCAGTGGGGTAGGGACGTACCAAGAGACCCAGTACTTC	CASSGVGTYQETQYF
.	TRBV27	.	14	TRBJ2-5	TGTGCCAGCAGTAGGGACACCGCCCAAGAGACCCAGTACTTC	CASSRDTAQETQYF
few	TRBV29-1	TRBD2	16	TRBJ2-4	TGCAGCGTAAGGGGACTAGCGGACCTAGCCAAAAACATTCAGTACTTC	CSVRGLADLAKNIQYF
many	TRBV12-3/TRBV12-4	TRBD2	16	TRBJ2-3	TGTGCCAGCAGTCCAAATAGCGGGAGGGACACAGATACGCAGTATTTT	CASSPNSGRDTDTQYF
.	TRBV11-2	TRBD2	17	TRBJ2-1	TGTGCCAGCAGCTTAGCCCCCGGACTAGCGGGAGGTTTTGAGCAGTTCTTC	CASSLAPGLAGGFEQFF
few	TRBV3-1	.	15	TRBJ2-1	TGTGCCAGCAGCCAAACGGTCCCAATTTACAATGAGCAGTTCTTC	CASSQTVPIYNEQFF
.	TRBV7-2	.	14	TRBJ2-3	TGTGCCAGCAGCTTTGGGGGACACACAGATACGCAGTATTTT	CASSFGGHTDTQYF
few	TRBV2	TRBD1	12	TRBJ2-3	TGTGCCAGGGGACAGGGGGAAGATACGCAGTATTTT	CARGQGEDTQYF
many	TRBV28	.	14	TRBJ2-3	TGTGCCAGCAAGCAGGGCCTAGTGGGAGATACGCAGTATTTT	CASKQGLVGDTQYF
few	TRBV7-9	TRBD2	15	TRBJ2-7	TGTGCCAGCAGCCCCCGGCTAGCGGGAGGTGGAGAGCAGTACTTC	CASSPRLAGGGEQYF
.	TRBV29-1	.	11	TRBJ2-5	TGCAGCGTTGACCCGGGAGAGACCCAGTACTTC	CSVDPGETQYF
many	TRBV28	.	13	TRBJ1-2	TGTGCCAGCAGTTTGGCAGCGGCGAGGGGCTACACCTTC	CASSLAAARGYTF
many	TRBV20-1	.	14	TRBJ2-1	TGCAGTGCTAAAGGGGCTAGCGTCAGGGATGAGCAGTTCTTC	CSAKGASVRDEQFF
many	TRBV3-1	TRBD1	15	TRBJ1-1	TGTGCCAGCAGCCGGTGGGACAGACTGAACACTGAAGCTTTCTTT	CASSRWDRLNTEAFF
few	TRBV5-1	.	14	TRBJ1-5	TGCGCCAGCAGCTTGGGGACAGAATATCAGCCCCAGCATTTT	CASSLGTEYQPQHF
.	TRBV7-9	.	15	TRBJ2-3	TGTGCCAGCAGCTTAGGGACGGGTATGACAGATACGCAGTATTTT	CASSLGTGMTDTQYF
.	TRBV12-3/TRBV12-4	.	14	TRBJ2-3	TGTGCCAGCAGTTTAGTGCTAGTGGGAGATACGCAGTATTTT	CASSLVLVGDTQYF
few	TRBV29-1	TRBD2	15	TRBJ2-1	TGCAGCGTTGGGACTAGCGGGAGGCCACCGGGTGAGCAGTTCTTC	CSVGTSGRPPGEQFF
few	TRBV20-1	.	12	TRBJ2-2	TGCAGTGCTCTAGCGAACACCGGGGAGCTGTTTTTT	CSALANTGELFF
once	TRBV5-1	TRBD2	17	TRBJ2-1	TGCGCCAGCAGCTTGGCCCGTCGTCTAGCGGGAGAAAATGTGCAGTTCTTC	CASSLARRLAGENVQFF
many	TRBV7-3	TRBD1	15	TRBJ1-1	TGTGCCAGCAGCCCAATGACAGGGTTGAACACTGAAGCTTTCTTT	CASSPMTGLNTEAFF
.	TRBV27	.	14	TRBJ2-1	TGTGCCAGCAGTTGGGACTTACTTTCCGGTGAGCAGTTCTTC	CASSWDLLSGEQFF
few	TRBV12-3/TRBV12-4	.	15	TRBJ2-3	TGTGCCAGCAGCACACCGGGACCCGGCACAGATACGCAGTATTTT	CASSTPGPGTDTQYF
few	TRBV4-1	.	15	TRBJ2-7	TGCGCCAGCAGCCCCAGGGGCACAGGGAGCGACGAGCAGTACTTC	CASSPRGTGSDEQYF
.	TRBV2	TRBD1	14	TRBJ1-4	TGTGCCAGCAGAAAGACAGGGACTAATGAAAAACTGTTTTTT	CASRKTGTNEKLFF
few	TRBV11-2	.	13	TRBJ2-1	TGTGCCAGCAGCTCTGACCGAAACAATGAGCAGTTCTTC	CASSSDRNNEQFF
.	TRBV6-1	.	12	TRBJ2-1	TGTGCCAGCAGTGAAAGGTGGAATGAGCAGTTCTTC	CASSERWNEQFF
.	TRBV19	.	15	TRBJ1-2	TGTGCCAGTAGTATCTCCAATGGGGGTCGTAATGGCTACACCTTC	CASSISNGGRNGYTF
few	TRBV20-1	.	17	TRBJ1-1	TGCAGTGCTAGAGATCCCGTCGGGGTTTTTACGAACACTGAAGCTTTCTTT	CSARDPVGVFTNTEAFF
few	TRBV6-2/TRBV6-3	TRBD1	16	TRBJ1-5	TGTGCCAGCAGTTATCCCCCAGGGGGCAGGGATCAGCCCCAGCATTTT	CASSYPPGGRDQPQHF